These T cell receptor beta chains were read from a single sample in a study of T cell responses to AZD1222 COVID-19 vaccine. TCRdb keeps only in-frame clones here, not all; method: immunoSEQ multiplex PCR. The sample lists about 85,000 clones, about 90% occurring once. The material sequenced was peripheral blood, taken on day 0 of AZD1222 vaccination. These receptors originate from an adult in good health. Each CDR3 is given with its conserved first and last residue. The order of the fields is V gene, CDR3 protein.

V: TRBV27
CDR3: CASSFRLPLGEQYF

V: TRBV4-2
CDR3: CASSRPGGEQYF

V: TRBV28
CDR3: CASGKTGAIYEQYF

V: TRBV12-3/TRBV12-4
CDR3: CASRPDGSYEQYF

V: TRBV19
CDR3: CASSFGQVGGEAFF

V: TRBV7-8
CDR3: CASSLMTGDEKLFF

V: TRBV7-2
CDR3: CASSPDTSGNTIYF

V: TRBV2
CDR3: CASRVRDRGYEQYF

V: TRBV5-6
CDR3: CASSGLAGGTDTQYF

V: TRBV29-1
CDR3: CSVFRDTDTQYF

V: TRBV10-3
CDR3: CAISESDPGGRYGYTF

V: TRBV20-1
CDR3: CSASKGQGFQPQHF

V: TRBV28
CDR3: CATSLRGPNEKLFF

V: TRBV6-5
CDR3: CASSSYYGYTF

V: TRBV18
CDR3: CASSLGGGTFFYEQYF

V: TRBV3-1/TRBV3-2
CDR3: CASSQGQGGTDTQYF

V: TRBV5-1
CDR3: CASSQGQLNTEAFF

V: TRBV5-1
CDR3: CASSLAGTGTTNTGELFF

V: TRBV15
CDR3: CATSSRRAASYNEQFF

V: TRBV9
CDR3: CASRPLRRSMNTEAFF

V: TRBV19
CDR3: CASSMRGTFIGYTF

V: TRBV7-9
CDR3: CASSGQGGASGNTIYF

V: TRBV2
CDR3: CASKGGLAGAYEQYF

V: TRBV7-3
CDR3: CASSLGLPNTEAFF

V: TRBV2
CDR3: CASSERGNNSPLHF

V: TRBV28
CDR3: CASTPPAEGGTEAFF

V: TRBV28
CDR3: CASTTGTRALGEQFF

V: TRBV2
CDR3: CASRPERGSYEQYF

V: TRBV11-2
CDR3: CASSLDLPEHYEQYF

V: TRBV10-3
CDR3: CATDGGANTEAFF

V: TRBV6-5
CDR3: CASSYFEGGEQFF

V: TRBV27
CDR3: CASSYKREGYEQYF

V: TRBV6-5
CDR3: CASSYSTGSQPQHF

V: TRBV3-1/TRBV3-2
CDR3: CASSPEPPRGPYGYTF

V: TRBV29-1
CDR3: CSVTGLPSGYTF

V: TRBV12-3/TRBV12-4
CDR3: CASTRTSGNTIYF

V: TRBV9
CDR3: CASSVSWTGHNEQFF

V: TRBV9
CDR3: CASSTQSLGAGELFF

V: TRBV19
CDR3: CASITGRSGELFF

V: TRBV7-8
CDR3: CASSFSGSSYNEQFF

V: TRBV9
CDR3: CASSVSSLGLNEKLFF

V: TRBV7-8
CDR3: CASSPKDRGRPYGYTF

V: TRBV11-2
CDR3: CASSQRGQGNYGYTF

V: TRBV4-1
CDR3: CASSQGVRTVNGYTF

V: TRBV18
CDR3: CASSLVPGQGSGANVLTF

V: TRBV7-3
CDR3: CASSLNDRGRADTQYF

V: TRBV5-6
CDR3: CASSWRGTGNYEQYF

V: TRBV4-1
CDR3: CASSQLQGVRAEAFF

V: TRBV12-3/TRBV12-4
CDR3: CASILGGAGELFF

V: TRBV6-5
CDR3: CASRIDRGQRYEQYF

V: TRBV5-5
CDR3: CASSLVLGLGTGELFF